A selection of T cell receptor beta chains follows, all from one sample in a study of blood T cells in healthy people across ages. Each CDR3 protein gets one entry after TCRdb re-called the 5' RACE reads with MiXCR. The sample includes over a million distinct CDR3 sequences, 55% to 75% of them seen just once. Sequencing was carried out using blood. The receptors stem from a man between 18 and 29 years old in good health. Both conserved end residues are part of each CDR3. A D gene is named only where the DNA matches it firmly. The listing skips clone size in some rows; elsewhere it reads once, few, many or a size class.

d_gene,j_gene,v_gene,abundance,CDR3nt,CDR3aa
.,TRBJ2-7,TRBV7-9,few,TGTGCCAGCAGGGGAACAGCCGAGCAGTACTTC,CASRGTAEQYF
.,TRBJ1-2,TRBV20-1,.,TGCAGTGCTAGCCCTCCCCCGCAGGGAGGTGGCTACACCTTC,CSASPPPQGGGYTF
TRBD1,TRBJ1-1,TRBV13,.,TGTGCCAGCAACAAGATGGGACAGGGGAAGGGTTTAGCCACTGAAGCTTTCTTT,CASNKMGQGKGLATEAFF
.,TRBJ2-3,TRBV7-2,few,TGTGCCAGCAGCTTAAATGAAGATACGCAGTATTTT,CASSLNEDTQYF
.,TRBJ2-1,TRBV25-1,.,TGTGCCAGCATGGAGGGGAATGAGCAGTTCTTC,CASMEGNEQFF
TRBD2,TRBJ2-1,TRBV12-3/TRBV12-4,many,TGTGCCAGCAGCCGCCGGGACTATGACAATGAGCAGTTCTTC,CASSRRDYDNEQFF
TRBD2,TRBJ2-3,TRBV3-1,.,TGTGCCAGCAGCCAAGATCTCTCGTCGGGAGGGGATACGCAGTATTTT,CASSQDLSSGGDTQYF
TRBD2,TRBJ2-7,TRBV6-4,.,TGTGCCAGCAGTGACTCCGGGGGGGGGTCCTACAATGAGCAGTACTTC,CASSDSGGGSYNEQYF
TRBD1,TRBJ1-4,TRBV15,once,TGTGCCACCAGCAGCATGGGGACAGACTTTGATGAAAAACTGTTTTTT,CATSSMGTDFDEKLFF
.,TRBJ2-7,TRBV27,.,TGTGCCAGCAGTTGGGGGAATAATGACGAGCAGTACTTC,CASSWGNNDEQYF
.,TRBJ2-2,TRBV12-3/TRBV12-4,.,TGTGCCAGCAGGTGGGCGTCTCCCGGGGAGCTGTTTTTT,CASRWASPGELFF
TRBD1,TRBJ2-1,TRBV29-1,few,TGCAGCTGCCGACAGGGAAACTACAATGAGCAGTTCTTC,CSCRQGNYNEQFF
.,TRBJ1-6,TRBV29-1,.,TGCAGCCCACAGGAACAGGCTCCAAATTCACCCCTCCACTTT,CSPQEQAPNSPLHF
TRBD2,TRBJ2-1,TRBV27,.,TGTGCCAGCAGTTTTAGCCCGGGAGGCAATGAGCAGTTCTTC,CASSFSPGGNEQFF
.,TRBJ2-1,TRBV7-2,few,TGTGCCACCACCACTAGCTCCTCCTACAATGAGCAGTTCTTC,CATTTSSSYNEQFF
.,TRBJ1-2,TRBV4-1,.,TGCGCCAGCAGCCAAGAGAAGGCAGGCTACTACTATGGCTACACCTTC,CASSQEKAGYYYGYTF
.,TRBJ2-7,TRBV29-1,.,TGCAGCGTTGAAGATCGGGCTGGCGGCTACGAGCAGTACTTC,CSVEDRAGGYEQYF
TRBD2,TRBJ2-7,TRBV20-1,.,TGCAGTGCTAGTACTAGCGGGAGGGCCTTCTCCTACGAGCAGTACTTC,CSASTSGRAFSYEQYF
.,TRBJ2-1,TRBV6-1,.,TGTGCCAGCAGTGAAGGGCCAGGTTCCTACAATGAGCAGTTCTTC,CASSEGPGSYNEQFF
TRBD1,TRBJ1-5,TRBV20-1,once,TGCAGTGCTAAAACAGGGGTAGCTCAGCCCCAGCATTTT,CSAKTGVAQPQHF
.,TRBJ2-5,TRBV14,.,TGTGCCAGCAGCCACTATGGAAGGGAACAGACCCAGTACTTC,CASSHYGREQTQYF
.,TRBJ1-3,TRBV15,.,TGTGCCACCAGCAGAGCGGCACGCTCTGGAAACACCATATATTTT,CATSRAARSGNTIYF
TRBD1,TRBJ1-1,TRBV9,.,TGTGCCAGCAGGTCCCCACGACAGGGAGACGGCACTGAAGCTTTCTTT,CASRSPRQGDGTEAFF
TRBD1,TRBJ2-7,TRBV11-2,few,TGTGCCAGCACAACTTACAGGGGCCGTCCCTACGAGCAGTACTTC,CASTTYRGRPYEQYF
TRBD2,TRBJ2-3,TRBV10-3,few,TGTGCCACCAAACTAGCGGGTTCGGCCGATACGCAGTATTTT,CATKLAGSADTQYF